Below, 25 T cell receptor beta chains from the same sample are listed, as sequenced in a study of T cell responses to AZD1222 COVID-19 vaccine. Sequencing used immunoSEQ multiplex PCR; TCRdb keeps in-frame clones, though not all of them. The sample comprises 95,000 to 150,000 clones, about 90% of which are singletons, and 13% to 15% rests with the top ten. The sample consisted of peripheral blood, taken on day 0 of AZD1222 vaccination. Receptor source: an adult in good health.

V is TRBV11-2 and J is TRBJ1-1; 7 nucleotides align to TRBD1. Germline CDR1 SGHAT, CDR2 FQNNGV. The trim removed 5 bases at V and 2 bases at J, leaving 14 bases unmatched. This CDR3 contains 17 residues. As DNA, the CDR3 is TGTGCCAGCAGCCCCCAGGACAGGAGGGGCCCTAACACTGAAGCTTTCTTT. Amino acid sequence: CASSPQDRRGPNTEAFF.

The chain is built from TRBV10-3 and TRBJ2-1, with 7 bases aligning to TRBD2. CDR1 is ENHRY, CDR2 SYGVKD, per germline. This CDR3 contains 17 residues. V shed 0 bases and J 4 bases; nucleotides not matched to a gene: 9. The CDR3 sequence: CAISESVAGEGYNEQFF. The CDR3 DNA reads as TGTGCCATCAGTGAGTCGGTGGCGGGAGAAGGTTACAATGAGCAGTTCTTC.

V is TRBV3-1 (or the pseudogene TRBV3-2) and J is TRBJ2-3; 10 nucleotides match TRBD2. CDR3 length equals 15 residues. The V and J ends lost 1 base and 4 bases, in that order; junction bases with no gene match: 2. Germline loops: CDR1 LGHDT, CDR2 YNNKEL (reference sequence). The CDR3 is CASSQVSGGSDTQYF. The CDR3 DNA follows: TGTGCCAGCAGCCAAGTTAGCGGGGGGTCAGATACGCAGTATTTT.

The chain employs TRBV7-9 and TRBJ1-5, with 7 bases lining up with TRBD1. This CDR3 has 15 amino acids. With 5 bases clipped from V and 2 bases from J, the junction kept 6 bases outside the gene matches. Per germline, CDR1 SEHNR and CDR2 FQNEAQ (reference sequence). The CDR3 loop is CASSAQGGGNQPQHF. The CDR3, as DNA: TGTGCCAGCAGCGCTCAGGGGGGCGGCAATCAGCCCCAGCATTTT. The variable domain in full, completed from reference TRBV7-9 and TRBJ1-5, reads DTGVSQNPRHKITKRGQNVTFRCDPISEHNRLYWYRQTLGQGPEFLTYFQNEAQLEKSRLLSDRFSAERPKGSFSTLEIQRTEQGDSAMYLCASSAQGGGNQPQHFGDGTRLSIL.

This clone was recorded only once. This chain joins TRBV14 and TRBJ1-1; tentative D call: TRBD1 (5 bases). CDR3 length equals 15 residues. V was clipped by 0 bases and J by 5 bases, with 13 bases between them. Germline CDR1 and CDR2: SGHDN and FVKESK. CDR3 in amino acids: CASSQDGRVGTEAFF. The DNA of the CDR3 is TGTGCCAGCAGCCAAGATGGCAGGGTCGGAACTGAAGCTTTCTTT. Combining the CDR3 with reference TRBV14 and TRBJ1-1 gives the whole variable domain EAGVTQFPSHSVIEKGQTVTLRCDPISGHDNLYWYRRVMGKEIKFLLHFVKESKQDESGMPNNRFLAERTGGTYSTLKVQPAELEDSGVYFCASSQDGRVGTEAFFGQGTRLTVV.

J is TRBJ2-7 and V is TRBV19; TRBD1 or TRBD2 may be the D gene (6 bases each). Germline CDR1 reads LNHDA; CDR2 reads SQIVND (reference sequence). Between the trimmed V and J ends, which lost 4 bases and 6 bases, there was a span of 16 bases. There are 14 residues in the CDR3. The DNA for the CDR3 is TGTGCCAGTAGTACCGCCTGGGGGGCGGGCGAGCAGTACTTC. It is translated as CASSTAWGAGEQYF.

This sequence joins TRBV9 and TRBJ1-2; D is perhaps TRBD1 (5 bases). The CDR3 covers 14 residues. Germline-derived CDR1 and CDR2 are SGDLS and YYNGEE. V gave up 3 bases and J gave up 4 bases, with 13 bases separating them. As DNA, the CDR3 is TGTGCCAGCAGCGGGCCCCAGGGTACCTATGGCTACACCTTC. It yields the protein CASSGPQGTYGYTF.

This clone was detected only once. Other nucleotide sequences in the sample specify the same CDR3. V is TRBV15 and J is TRBJ1-1; 7 bases align to TRBD1. This CDR3 has 12 residues. The junction had 3 bases not matched to a gene; V was cut back by 3 bases and J by 8 bases. CDR1 LNHNV and CDR2 YYDKDF come from the germline V gene (reference sequence). CDR3: CATSSRQGEAFF. The CDR3 DNA is TGTGCCACCAGCAGTCGACAGGGCGAAGCTTTCTTT.

This chain joins TRBV7-9 and TRBJ2-1, with a weak D call TRBD1 (6 bases). This CDR3 is built from 16 residues. CDR1 and CDR2 from the germline V gene are SEHNR and FQNEAQ (reference sequence). The V and J ends lost 5 bases and 5 bases respectively, with 19 bases between them. The CDR3: CASSQQGGSDHNEQFF. For the CDR3, the DNA is TGTGCCAGCAGCCAACAGGGTGGATCGGACCACAATGAGCAGTTCTTC.

The chain links TRBV12-3 or TRBV12-4 to TRBJ1-3, with D hard to call. The V end lost 5 bases, the J end lost 4 bases, and 6 bases lay between the germline ends. CDR3 length: 12 amino acids. CDR3 residues: CASSISGNTIYF. The CDR3 nucleotides are TGTGCCAGCAGTATCTCCGGAAACACCATATATTTT.

The chain links TRBV7-2 to TRBJ1-1; tentatively, D is TRBD1 (6 bases). CDR1 is SGHTA, CDR2 FQGNSA, per germline. V lost 3 bases to trimming and J lost 0 bases, with 8 bases between them. The CDR3 is 14 amino acids. CDR3 DNA sequence: TGTGCCAGCAGCTTCGGACAGATGAACACTGAAGCTTTCTTT. This codes for CASSFGQMNTEAFF. The full variable domain, in which reference TRBV7-2 and TRBJ1-1 provide the parts outside the CDR3, is GAGVSQSPSNKVTEKGKDVELRCDPISGHTALYWYRQSLGQGLEFLIYFQGNSAPDKSGLPSDRFSAERTGGSVSTLTIQRTQQEDSAVYLCASSFGQMNTEAFFGQGTRLTVV.

The chain couples TRBV19 to TRBJ1-5; 7 bases match TRBD1. There are 15 residues in the CDR3. The germline V gene has CDR1 LNHDA and CDR2 SQIVND (reference sequence). The trim removed 2 bases at V and 4 bases at J, leaving 5 bases unmatched. CDR3 bases: TGTGCCAGTAGTATAAGCCAGGGGGTTAATCAGCCCCAGCATTTT. Amino acid sequence: CASSISQGVNQPQHF.

V and J are TRBV20-1 and TRBJ1-1; D gene unclear. Trimming took off 3 bases at V and 1 base at J, with 9 bases between the two ends. This CDR3 is built from 13 residues. Germline-derived CDR1 and CDR2 are DFQATT and SNEGSKA (reference sequence). The CDR3 is CSASKSPNTEAFF. The CDR3 coding sequence is TGCAGTGCTAGTAAATCCCCGAACACTGAAGCTTTCTTT.

The chain carries TRBV28 and TRBJ2-7; D gene unclear. Per the germline V gene, CDR1 is MDHEN and CDR2 is SYDVKM. CDR3 length equals 13 residues. Between the trimmed V and J ends, which lost 1 base and 5 bases, there was a span of 9 bases. The CDR3 DNA reads as TGTGCCAGCAGTTTATTTAGTATGGACGAGCAGTACTTC. It encodes CASSLFSMDEQYF.

This chain uses TRBV7-9 with TRBJ2-1, with TRBD1 as a possible D gene (6 bases). There are 13 residues in the CDR3. The germline gives CDR1 SEHNR, CDR2 FQNEAQ (reference sequence). Trimming took 5 bases from V and 4 from J, leaving 9 bases between them. The CDR3 bases are TGTGCCAGCAGCCTCGGACAGTACAATGAGCAGTTCTTC. Translated, it gives CASSLGQYNEQFF.

The genes are TRBV28 and TRBJ1-5; D gene unclear. Trimming left V 1 base short and J 5 bases short, with 0 bases between. The CDR3 runs 11 residues. The V gene's germline CDR1 is MDHEN and CDR2 SYDVKM. CDR3 in DNA: TGTGCCAGCAGTTTATATCAGCCCCAGCATTTT. Translating it yields CASSLYQPQHF.

V and J are TRBV2 and TRBJ2-7, with D perhaps TRBD2 (5 bases). Germline values: CDR1 SNHLY, CDR2 FYNNEI. With 2 bases removed from V and 2 bases from J, the gap between germline ends came to 16 bases. The CDR3 has 16 amino acids. In nucleotides, the CDR3 is TGTGCCAGCAGTGAAAGGAGCGGACGAGCCCCCTACGAGCAGTACTTC. Its translation is CASSERSGRAPYEQYF.

This chain links TRBV12-3 or TRBV12-4 with TRBJ1-1; no clear D gene. V was trimmed by 5 bases and J by 1 base, leaving 8 bases between them. The CDR3 runs 13 residues. In DNA, the CDR3 is TGTGCCAGCAGTCTAGGGAGGAACACTGAAGCTTTCTTT. Translation gives CASSLGRNTEAFF.

The V call is TRBV6-2 or TRBV6-3, the J call TRBJ1-2; D not resolved. The germline gives CDR1 MNHEY, CDR2 SVGEGT. V shed 5 bases and J shed 4 bases, with 8 bases lying between them. CDR3 size: 12 residues. The CDR3 sequence is CASSRDFYGYTF. The CDR3 region has the DNA TGTGCCAGCAGTCGGGATTTCTATGGCTACACCTTC.

A single count supports this clone. CDR3 nucleotides: TGCAGTGTCGGGGGGAACACTGAAGCTTTCTTT. Its protein product is CSVGGNTEAFF. V usage is TRBV20-1 and J usage is TRBJ1-1; D perhaps matches TRBD1 (5 bases). V was clipped by 7 bases and J by 1 base, with 7 bases between them. The CDR3 sequence is 11 residues long. Looked up from germline, CDR1 is DFQATT and CDR2 is SNEGSKA (reference sequence).

The chain links TRBV7-2 to TRBJ1-2; TRBD1 agrees at 10 bases. J lost 0 bases, V lost 5 bases, and 6 bases had no gene match. Germline-derived CDR1 and CDR2 are SGHTA and FQGNSA. The CDR3 is made up of 16 amino acids. Here the CDR3 reads CASSRTGTGANYGYTF. The CDR3 region has the DNA TGTGCCAGCAGCCGGACCGGGACAGGGGCTAACTATGGCTACACCTTC.

V is TRBV7-9 and J is TRBJ1-5; D unclear. Trimming shortened V by 1 base and J by 2 bases, and 15 bases separated the two germline ends. CDR1 and CDR2 (germline): SEHNR, FQNEAQ (reference sequence). This CDR3 has 17 residues. The CDR3 protein is CASSLGWEGLGNQPQHF. The CDR3, as DNA: TGTGCCAGCAGCTTAGGCTGGGAAGGGCTTGGCAATCAGCCCCAGCATTTT.

This clone was counted once. This chain connects TRBV7-9 to TRBJ1-2, with D perhaps TRBD1 (5 bases). The CDR3 is 12 amino acids. The V and J ends lost 4 bases and 6 bases respectively, with 9 bases between them. Germline V gives CDR1 SEHNR, CDR2 FQNEAQ (reference sequence). The CDR3 spells CASSWDSDGYTF. CDR3 DNA sequence: TGTGCCAGCAGCTGGGACTCGGATGGCTACACCTTC.

The V call is TRBV30, the J call TRBJ1-4; tentatively, D is TRBD1 (5 bases). Germline CDR1 and CDR2: GTSNPN and SVGIG (reference sequence). V was cut by 2 bases and J by 4 bases, with 14 bases left in between. The CDR3 has 15 amino acids. The CDR3 loop is CAWSPGALLNEKLFF. DNA for the CDR3: TGTGCCTGGAGTCCTGGGGCCCTTCTTAATGAAAAACTGTTTTTT.

V usage is TRBV10-1 and J usage is TRBJ1-1, with D uncertain. The CDR3 has 13 amino acids. Germline V lookup: CDR1 WNHNN, CDR2 SYGVQD (reference sequence). V lost 4 bases and J lost 3, with 9 bases in between. The CDR3 DNA reads as TGCGCCAGCAGTGTCGGGGTTGACACTGAAGCTTTCTTT. Amino acid sequence: CASSVGVDTEAFF.